This record covers a single TCR beta chain. The data originate from a study of blood T cell repertoires in COVID-19. Study overall: Samples taken during acute and convalescent COVID-19 were collected in the United States, Italy and Spain. Nucleic acid was either cDNA or gDNA, and it came from T cells, B-cell-depleted T cells, or PBMCs.

Per the authors' pipeline: Estimates of nucleated cell counts were drawn from the amplification of reference gene primers. The method was immunoSEQ multiplex PCR; TCRdb's version includes in-frame clones alone and lacks a portion of them. V, J and clone size were drawn from that table, and D and trimming were deduced from the DNA. This repertoire shows some 80,000 clones, approximately 78% found once; its top ten account for 35% to 40%. Per the germline V gene, CDR1 is KGHSH and CDR2 is LQKENI. V was trimmed by 1 base and J by 9 bases, leaving 9 bases between them. This CDR3 comprises 13 residues. The TCR originated in a woman in her sixties or seventies with acute or convalescent COVID-19. Input material: peripheral blood. This chain connects TRBV18 to TRBJ2-2; the D is unclear. The CDR3 nucleotides read TGTGCCAGCTCACCACGGGCAGGTCGGGAGCTGTTTTTT. Residues: CASSPRAGRELFF.